The next 11 T cell receptor beta chains were all read from a single sample in a study of regulatory T cells in long-lasting Graves disease. Arm-PCR of CDR3 regions and iRepertoire HTBI primers were used to build TCR beta libraries. TCRdb re-called the multiplex PCR reads with MiXCR, one entry per CDR3 protein. The table lists 430,000 or so distinct CDR3 sequences, roughly 23% of them singletons. Described time point: persistent/refractory GD, antithyroid drugs over 5 years with positive TRAb. Generation of the TCR library employed RNA extracted from PBMCs. The source was peripheral blood mononuclear cells (PBMCs), collected when the disease was refractory, from a patient treated with antithyroid drugs. All receptors come from a female donor with Graves disease.

The chain carries TRBV4-1 and TRBJ1-1; 7 bases align to TRBD1. The CDR3 sequence is 14 residues long. CDR1 is MGHRA and CDR2 is YSYEKL in the germline V gene. With 10 bases clipped from V and 1 base from J, the junction kept 9 bases outside the gene matches. CDR3 protein: CATRGILKNTEAFF. Here the CDR3 DNA reads TGCGCCACCAGGGGGATTTTAAAGAACACTGAAGCTTTCTTT.

The chain joins TRBV7-8 to TRBJ2-7; D is perhaps TRBD1 (5 bases). The CDR3 contains 12 residues. The V end lost 1 base, the J end lost 10 bases, and 11 bases lay between the germline ends. Germline loops: CDR1 SGHVS, CDR2 FQNEAQ. CDR3 sequence: CASSLDRGNQYF. The CDR3 region has the DNA TGTGCCAGCAGCTTAGATAGGGGTAATCAGTACTTC.

This clonotype was recorded at least ten times. V and J are TRBV6-1 and TRBJ2-7; the D gene is possibly TRBD1 (6 bases). Germline CDR1 is MNHNS and CDR2 is SASEGT. This CDR3 comprises 15 residues. Trimming took 6 bases from V and 3 from J, leaving 18 bases between them. CDR3: CASSLTGQSDYEQYF. The CDR3 bases are TGTGCCAGCAGCTTGACAGGCCAGAGTGACTACGAGCAGTACTTC.

The V gene is TRBV7-8, the J gene TRBJ2-7; D perhaps matches TRBD1 (5 bases). CDR1 SGHVS and CDR2 FQNEAQ come from the germline V gene. This CDR3 is built from 15 residues. Trimming took off 4 bases at V and 9 bases at J, with 22 bases between the two ends. The CDR3 DNA is TGTGCCAGCAGCTCCCGCCCAGGGTCCGTCGCCGGGCAGTACTTC. Amino acid sequence: CASSSRPGSVAGQYF.

Notes on this clonotype: Compared with germline, one end of the junction differs, possibly owing to a read error. The rearrangement links TRBV12-3 or TRBV12-4 to TRBJ2-7; D ambiguous. The CDR3 covers 13 residues. The CDR3 is CAGSEQSSYEQYF. Written as DNA, the CDR3 is TGTGCCGGCAGTGAACAGAGCTCCTACGAGCAGTACTTC.

The sample holds many counts of this clonotype. V usage is TRBV6-1 and J usage is TRBJ2-4; D may be TRBD1 (6 bases). Germline V gene data show CDR1 as MNHNS and CDR2 as SASEGT. The germline V and J ends were trimmed by 6 bases and 0 bases, with 18 bases remaining between them. The length of the CDR3 is 17 residues. Written as DNA, the CDR3 is TGTGCCAGCAGGCTGACCGGGACACCACTAGCCAAAAACATTCAGTACTTC. It is translated as CASRLTGTPLAKNIQYF.

In its sample, this clonotype was seen a few times. A much larger clonotype is one base distant, so this may be a read error. The chain has TRBV6-2 or TRBV6-3 and TRBJ2-7, with 7 nucleotides matching TRBD1. The CDR3 sequence is 13 residues long. The V gene end was trimmed by 10 bases and the J gene end by 3 bases; junction bases not matched to a gene: 9. Germline-derived CDR1 and CDR2 are MNHEY and SVGEGT. The CDR3 sequence: CANLGQIIYEQYF. The CDR3, as DNA: TGTGCCAACCTGGGACAGATTATCTACGAGCAGTACTTC.

Here the CDR3 reads CASSAEPPSTEAFF. The CDR3 DNA reads as TGCGCCAGCAGCGCCGAACCTCCGAGCACTGAAGCTTTCTTT. The chain employs TRBV5-1 and TRBJ1-1; no reliable D call. Germline-derived CDR1 and CDR2 are SGHRS and YFSETQ. Trimming took 4 bases from V and 4 from J, leaving 14 bases between them. The CDR3 extends over 14 amino acids.

The chain links TRBV19 to TRBJ1-1; 7 bases fit TRBD1. Looked up from germline, CDR1 is LNHDA and CDR2 is SQIVND (reference sequence). J lost 8 bases, V lost 8 bases, and 5 bases had no gene match. CDR3 length equals 11 residues. The DNA of the CDR3 is TGTGCCAGTGGGGGGACAGAAGAAGCTTTCTTT. The encoded protein is CASGGTEEAFF.

Comments on this clonotype: A read error is possible here, since a much larger clone lies one base away. The V gene is TRBV27, the J gene TRBJ1-1; 10 bases line up with TRBD1. From germline, CDR1 is MNHEY and CDR2 SMNVEV (reference sequence). The CDR3 runs to 14 residues. CDR3 in amino acids: CVSSTQTGGHEAFF. For the CDR3, the DNA is TGTGTCAGCAGTACCCAGACAGGGGGCCATGAAGCTTTCTTT.

This clonotype was counted between two and nine times. The chain carries TRBV7-9 and TRBJ1-2; TRBD1 agrees at 7 bases. The CDR3 length is 18 residues. Germline V gives CDR1 SEHNR, CDR2 FQNEAQ (reference sequence). With V trimmed by 2 bases and J by 8 bases, 20 bases remained unmatched. The CDR3 nucleotides read TGTGCCAGCAGCTTACCCCTCGCGACAGGGAACCCCTCGGGGGGCTACACCTTC. Amino acids: CASSLPLATGNPSGGYTF.